This is a list of T cell receptor beta chains from one sample in a study of follicular helper T cells after annual influenza vaccination. Sequencing used immunoSEQ multiplex PCR; TCRdb keeps in-frame clones, though not all of them. The table has 4,300 or so clones, 82% seen once. The sequenced sample was CXCR5+ CD38- circulating T follicular helper cells from blood, obtained 7 days after influenza vaccination. Receptors originate from an adult who received the influenza vaccine. Both conserved end residues are part of each CDR3. The D gene is left open where the match is weak. Part of the rows lack a size; the others show once, few, many or a class for expanded clones.

d_call j_call cdr3_length clone_size v_call cdr3_nt cdr3_aa
NA TRBJ1-1 12 NA TRBV13 TGTGCCAGCAGCCGAGGGAGCACTGAAGCTTTCTTT CASSRGSTEAFF
TRBD2 TRBJ2-7 16 NA TRBV6-5 TGTGCCAGCAGTTATAGCGGGGGATTCACCTCCTACGAGCAGTACTTC CASSYSGGFTSYEQYF
NA TRBJ2-5 14 NA TRBV5-1 TGCGCCAGCAGCTTGGGACATGTTGGAGAGACCCAGTACTTC CASSLGHVGETQYF
NA TRBJ1-2 15 NA TRBV4-3 TGCGCCAGCAGCCAAGATTGGGACGGTAACTATGGCTACACCTTC CASSQDWDGNYGYTF
TRBD2 TRBJ2-7 16 NA TRBV4-3 TGCGCCAGCAGCCAACCGCCCGGGACTAGGAGTTGCGAGCAGTACTTC CASSQPPGTRSCEQYF
TRBD1 TRBJ2-5 11 NA TRBV5-1 TGCGCCAGCAGCTGGGGACAGGGGAAGCACTTC CASSWGQGKHF
NA TRBJ2-2 14 NA TRBV10-3 TGTGCCATCAGTGTTTACGGCGACACCGGGGAGCTGTTTTTT CAISVYGDTGELFF
NA TRBJ1-5 13 NA TRBV6-5 TGTGCCAGCAGTTTAAGTAGCAATCAGCCCCAGCATTTT CASSLSSNQPQHF
TRBD1 TRBJ1-3 15 NA TRBV6-6 TGTGCCAGCAGTGTCGAGACAGGGGATGGAAACACCATATATTTT CASSVETGDGNTIYF
TRBD2 TRBJ2-2 15 NA TRBV5-6 TGTGCCAGCAGCGCCGGACTAGCGGGGACCGGGGAGCTGTTTTTT CASSAGLAGTGELFF
NA TRBJ1-5 13 once TRBV19 TGTGCCAGTAGGGTTGATTGGAATCAGCCCCAGCATTTT CASRVDWNQPQHF
NA TRBJ1-5 14 NA TRBV30 TGTGCCTGGAGTGGTTATACCAGGAATCAGCCCCAGCATTTT CAWSGYTRNQPQHF
NA TRBJ1-5 13 NA TRBV30 TGTGCCTGGAGTGGGACGTCTAATCAGCCCCAGCATTTT CAWSGTSNQPQHF
TRBD2 TRBJ2-7 16 NA TRBV15 TGTGCCACCAGCAGAGATCTGGCGGGAGTAGGCTACGAGCAGTACTTC CATSRDLAGVGYEQYF
NA TRBJ2-3 15 NA TRBV7-9 TGTGCCAGCAGCTTAGTGCTGACTAGCACAGATACGCAGTATTTT CASSLVLTSTDTQYF
TRBD2 TRBJ2-1 17 NA TRBV4-2 TGTGCCAGCAGTCCCGGACTAGCGGGGGGGCCTAACAATGAGCAGTTCTTC CASSPGLAGGPNNEQFF
NA TRBJ1-3 14 NA TRBV7-9 TGTGCCAGCAGTCAGGCGAGCTCTGGAAACACCATATATTTT CASSQASSGNTIYF
NA TRBJ1-2 14 few TRBV28 TGTGCCAGCAGTTCCTCGGGGCATGGCTATGGCTACACCTTC CASSSSGHGYGYTF
TRBD1 TRBJ2-2 16 NA TRBV9 TGTGCCAGCAGCGTGAGGGACAGGGGTCCTACCGGGGAGCTGTTTTTT CASSVRDRGPTGELFF
NA TRBJ2-5 14 NA TRBV5-1 TGCGCCAGCAGGCCGGGGCAGATACAAGAGACCCAGTACTTC CASRPGQIQETQYF
TRBD1 TRBJ1-3 16 NA TRBV7-2 TGTGCCAGCAGCTTATTCGACAGGGGTAGAGGAAACACCATATATTTT CASSLFDRGRGNTIYF
NA TRBJ2-4 16 once TRBV6-5 TGTGCCAGCAGTTACGGCGGGGCAGGCGCCAAAAACATTCAGTACTTC CASSYGGAGAKNIQYF
TRBD1 TRBJ2-1 15 NA TRBV29-1 TGCAGCGTGCGTAGTGGGACAGGTGTTTACAATGAGCAGTTCTTC CSVRSGTGVYNEQFF
NA TRBJ2-3 16 NA TRBV4-3 TGCGCCAGCAGCCGAGGGGGGGGAAGGAGCACAGATACGCAGTATTTT CASSRGGGRSTDTQYF
NA TRBJ1-1 17 NA TRBV7-3 TGTGCCAGCAGCTTAGGCCCATCAGGCACCTTAGGGACTGAAGCTTTCTTT CASSLGPSGTLGTEAFF
TRBD2 TRBJ2-1 15 NA TRBV6-1 TGTGCCAGCAGTCCACCGGGACTACCCCGGAATGAGCAGTTCTTC CASSPPGLPRNEQFF
TRBD1 TRBJ1-4 15 NA TRBV5-4 TGTGCCAGCAGCGCCGGGACAGCCCACGATGAAAAACTGTTTTTT CASSAGTAHDEKLFF
TRBD1 TRBJ1-2 15 NA TRBV14 TGTGCCAGCAGCCAAGGGACAGGGGTCGGCTATGGCTACACCTTC CASSQGTGVGYGYTF
NA TRBJ1-2 15 few TRBV4-2 TGTGCCTCTGGCGGGGGAGACACCCATAACTATGGCTACACCTTC CASGGGDTHNYGYTF
NA TRBJ1-4 14 NA TRBV4-3 TGCGCCAGCAGCCAAGATGCACGGGGTGAAAAACTGTTTTTT CASSQDARGEKLFF
NA TRBJ2-7 15 NA TRBV4-3 TGCGCCAGCAGCCAGGCCCCGGGACTTTCCTACGAGCAGTACTTC CASSQAPGLSYEQYF
NA TRBJ1-2 12 NA TRBV29-1 TGCAGCGTGGGGCTTGGGGCAACGGACTACACCTTC CSVGLGATDYTF
NA TRBJ2-2 14 NA TRBV9 TGTGCCAGCAGCGTAGCTCCGGGGACCGGGGAGCTGTTTTTT CASSVAPGTGELFF
TRBD1 TRBJ1-2 15 NA TRBV4-3 TGCGCCAGCAGCCAAGATGGACAGGGTGATTATGGCTACACCTTC CASSQDGQGDYGYTF
TRBD2 TRBJ2-3 16 NA TRBV2 TGTGCCAGCAGCGATAGACTAGCGGGAGCGGTAGATACGCAGTATTTT CASSDRLAGAVDTQYF
NA TRBJ2-1 12 NA TRBV28 TGTGCCAGCAGTTTACTAGGCAATGAGCAGTTCTTC CASSLLGNEQFF
NA TRBJ2-2 19 NA TRBV5-1 TGCGCCAGCAGCTTGTTAACCCGGGGACGGATAACTGTTATCGGGGAGCTGTTTTTT CASSLLTRGRITVIGELFF
NA TRBJ2-5 14 NA TRBV7-6 TGTGCCAGCAGCTTAAGTCTTTCCCAAGAGACCCAGTACTTC CASSLSLSQETQYF
TRBD1 TRBJ2-7 15 NA TRBV5-1 TGCGCCAGCAGCTCCCGGACAGGGATGGGGTACGAGCAGTACTTC CASSSRTGMGYEQYF
TRBD1 TRBJ2-3 14 NA TRBV23-1 TGCGCCAACCCAAGGACAGGGTTAGGAGATACGCAGTATTTT CANPRTGLGDTQYF
TRBD1 TRBJ1-2 13 NA TRBV7-3 TGTGCCAGCAGCTTGGGACAGGGATTGGGCTACACCTTC CASSLGQGLGYTF